The 28 T cell receptor beta chains below were found in one sample sequenced in a study of cytomegalovirus exposure and HLA in healthy donors. The repertoire was sequenced with immunoSEQ multiplex PCR; TCRdb's copy has only in-frame clones and lacks some. This sample carries some 200,000 clones, under 95% of them seen once, and the ten largest clones take roughly 1%. The sample consisted of PBMCs. These receptors came from a woman between 18 and 30 years old in good health and CMV-seronegative.

The rearrangement links TRBV29-1 to TRBJ2-3; D remains unclear. V was trimmed by 8 bases and J by 0 bases, leaving 12 bases between them. The CDR3 runs to 13 residues. Germline-derived CDR1 and CDR2 are SQVTM and ANQGSEA. This CDR3 is CSLTGPSTDTQYF. The CDR3 nucleotides are TGCAGCCTGACGGGTCCAAGCACAGATACGCAGTATTTT.

The DNA of the CDR3 is TGCAGCGTTGTTGGACAGGGGGGAATCTACGAGCAGTACTTC. Its translation is CSVVGQGGIYEQYF. This chain connects TRBV29-1 to TRBJ2-7, with TRBD1 matching 10 bases. The germline V gene encodes CDR1 SQVTM and CDR2 ANQGSEA. The CDR3 length is 14 residues. The V and J ends lost 4 bases and 3 bases, in that order; junction bases with no gene match: 6.

The V and J genes are TRBV28 and TRBJ2-7; D unresolved. There are 11 residues in the CDR3. V was shortened by 3 bases and J by 6 bases, with 6 bases between the two germline ends. CDR1 and CDR2 (germline): MDHEN, SYDVKM. CDR3 in DNA: TGTGCCAGCAGTTTCAATTTCGAGCAGTACTTC. It translates to CASSFNFEQYF.

This clone was counted only a few times. V gene TRBV2 combines with J gene TRBJ1-5; D remains ambiguous. This CDR3 has 14 amino acids. Trimming cost V 1 base and J 7 bases, with 11 bases left between them. Germline-derived CDR1 and CDR2 are SNHLY and FYNNEI. The CDR3: CASSEVQRGQPQHF. DNA of the CDR3: TGTGCCAGCAGTGAAGTCCAGCGTGGACAGCCCCAGCATTTT.

This chain links TRBV11-2 with TRBJ2-7, with D perhaps TRBD2 (7 bases). Per germline, CDR1 SGHAT and CDR2 FQNNGV. The length of the CDR3 is 14 residues. V was cut by 5 bases and J by 5 bases, with 16 bases left in between. The CDR3 loop reads CASSNPRGGNEQYF. CDR3 DNA: TGTGCCAGCAGCAACCCCAGGGGAGGGAACGAGCAGTACTTC. Together with reference TRBV11-2 and TRBJ2-7, the CDR3 gives the full variable domain: EAGVAQSPRYKIIEKRQSVAFWCNPISGHATLYWYQQILGQGPKLLIQFQNNGVVDDSQLPKDRFSAERLKGVDSTLKIQPAKLEDSAVYLCASSNPRGGNEQYFGPGTRLTVT.

In its sample, this clone was seen once. J is TRBJ2-2 and V is TRBV10-2; D not certain. CDR1 WSHSY and CDR2 SAAADI come from the germline V gene. V shed 3 bases and J shed 2 bases, with 7 bases lying between them. This CDR3 has 14 amino acids. The CDR3 nucleotides are TGCGCCAGCAGTGACAGACTCAACACCGGGGAGCTGTTTTTT. Translated: CASSDRLNTGELFF.

The J gene is TRBJ2-2, the V gene TRBV5-1; D is uncertain. The CDR3 spans 12 residues. Trimming shortened V by 4 bases and J by 3 bases, and 4 bases separated the two germline ends. Germline values: CDR1 SGHRS, CDR2 YFSETQ. The CDR3 sequence: CASSPYTGELFF. The CDR3 nucleotides are TGCGCCAGCAGCCCGTACACCGGGGAGCTGTTTTTT.

The chain carries TRBV10-3 and TRBJ1-4, with D tentatively TRBD1 (6 bases). From germline, CDR1 is ENHRY and CDR2 SYGVKD. Deletions cut 2 bases from V and 2 bases from J, with 6 bases between. The CDR3 spans 14 residues. This CDR3 is CAISEGQTNEKLFF. The CDR3 region has the DNA TGTGCCATCAGTGAGGGACAGACTAATGAAAAACTGTTTTTT.

The chain couples TRBV19 to TRBJ1-2; weak D call: TRBD1 (5 bases). The germline V and J ends were trimmed by 7 bases and 2 bases, with 14 bases remaining between them. In germline, CDR1 is LNHDA, CDR2 SQIVND (reference sequence). The CDR3 consists of 14 residues. The CDR3 region has the DNA TGTGCCAGTACGAACAGGCCGATAAACTATGGCTACACCTTC. Translated, it gives CASTNRPINYGYTF. The whole variable domain, filled in from reference TRBV19 and TRBJ1-2, reads DGGITQSPKYLFRKEGQNVTLSCEQNLNHDAMYWYRQDPGQGLRLIYYSQIVNDFQKGDIAEGYSVSREKKESFPLTVTSAQKNPTAFYLCASTNRPINYGYTFGSGTRLTVV.

The chain recombines TRBV27 with TRBJ2-3, with 9 bases matching TRBD1. Trimming at V came to 5 bases and at J to 6 bases, leaving 6 bases not matched to a gene. The germline V gene has CDR1 MNHEY and CDR2 SMNVEV (reference sequence). This CDR3 has 14 residues. The CDR3: CASSDYRGQDTQYF. The CDR3 DNA follows: TGTGCCAGCAGTGACTACAGGGGGCAGGATACGCAGTATTTT.

The chain uses TRBV20-1 and TRBJ1-2; D is possibly TRBD1 (5 bases). The CDR3 has 11 amino acids. Trimming left V 6 bases short and J 5 bases short, with 10 bases between. Germline V gene lookup returns CDR1 DFQATT and CDR2 SNEGSKA (reference sequence). This chain's CDR3 is CSAGPGYGYTF. CDR3 nucleotide sequence: TGCAGTGCAGGTCCAGGGTATGGCTACACCTTC.

The chain recombines TRBV28 with TRBJ2-7; 7 bases line up with TRBD1. The CDR3 extends over 18 amino acids. V trimming: 4 bases; J trimming: 0 bases; junction bases outside the gene matches: 15. Germline CDR1 and CDR2: MDHEN and SYDVKM. The CDR3 region has the DNA TGTGCCAGCAGTTCACGCAAGGGCGCCGGGACAGTCTCCTACGAGCAGTACTTC. Residues: CASSSRKGAGTVSYEQYF.

V usage is TRBV28 and J usage is TRBJ2-7; no clear D gene. The length of the CDR3 is 13 residues. V gave up 6 bases and J gave up 0 bases, with 9 bases separating them. Germline V gene data show CDR1 as MDHEN and CDR2 as SYDVKM. CDR3 residues: CASSPRYSYEQYF. The DNA for the CDR3 is TGTGCCAGCAGCCCCAGGTACTCCTACGAGCAGTACTTC.

V is TRBV7-3 and J is TRBJ2-7; TRBD2 agrees at 7 bases. CDR1 SGHTA and CDR2 FQGTGA come from the germline V gene. V lost 3 bases and J lost 3; bases outside the gene matches: 5. The CDR3 has 14 residues. DNA of the CDR3: TGTGCCAGCAGCTTTGGCGGGAGTAGCTACGAGCAGTACTTC. Its protein is CASSFGGSSYEQYF.

This clone was seen only a few times. This chain uses TRBV9 with TRBJ2-2; 7 bases are a match to TRBD2. This CDR3 comprises 16 residues. The V segment lost 1 base and the J segment 2 bases; nucleotides outside the gene matches: 5. CDR1 is SGDLS, CDR2 YYNGEE, per germline. For the CDR3, the DNA is TGTGCCAGCAGCGTAACGCTAGCGGACAACACCGGGGAGCTGTTTTTT. It specifies CASSVTLADNTGELFF.

The DNA of the CDR3 is TGCGCCAGCAGCCAAGATGAGGCAGCGAACACTGAAGCTTTCTTT. Protein product: CASSQDEAANTEAFF. The chain carries TRBV4-1 and TRBJ1-1; D is unclear. Deletions cut 0 bases from V and 1 base from J, with 9 bases between. Looked up from germline, CDR1 is MGHRA and CDR2 is YSYEKL. The CDR3 runs 15 residues.

The V and J genes are TRBV27 and TRBJ2-7, with TRBD2 as a possible D gene (5 bases). The germline V gene has CDR1 MNHEY and CDR2 SMNVEV (reference sequence). This CDR3 region has 15 residues. The V gene lost 3 bases and the J gene lost 3 bases, with 15 bases spanning the gap. CDR3 amino acids: CASSLRPEAFYEQYF. CDR3 DNA sequence: TGTGCCAGCAGTTTGAGGCCGGAGGCTTTCTACGAGCAGTACTTC.

This chain links TRBV7-2 with TRBJ2-1; TRBD2 might be the D (6 bases). Germline V lookup: CDR1 SGHTA, CDR2 FQGNSA. The CDR3 contains 15 residues. The germline V and J ends were trimmed by 4 bases and 6 bases, with 16 bases remaining between them. CDR3 in amino acids: CASSYERARVNEQFF. CDR3 in DNA: TGTGCCAGCAGCTATGAGCGGGCTAGGGTCAATGAGCAGTTCTTC.

This clone was recorded only once. The chain couples TRBV4-1 to TRBJ2-3, with TRBD2 matching 12 bases. The CDR3 extends over 17 amino acids. V gave up 5 bases and J gave up 4 bases; unmatched junction bases: 10. Germline V gene sequence: CDR1 MGHRA, CDR2 YSYEKL. The DNA for the CDR3 is TGCGCCAGCAGCTCTACGACTAGCGGGAGCGGGTCAGATACGCAGTATTTT. This sequence encodes CASSSTTSGSGSDTQYF.

This clone was seen just once. The V and J genes are TRBV27 and TRBJ2-7, with 11 bases that match TRBD2. Germline lookup yields CDR1 MNHEY and CDR2 SMNVEV (reference sequence). The V segment lost 4 bases and the J segment 3 bases; nucleotides outside the gene matches: 2. The CDR3 sequence is 14 residues long. The CDR3: CASSSGLAVYEQYF. CDR3 coding DNA: TGTGCCAGCAGTTCGGGACTAGCGGTCTACGAGCAGTACTTC.

The rearrangement uses TRBV5-1 and TRBJ1-4; no clear D gene. V was trimmed by 7 bases and J by 2 bases, leaving 12 bases between them. The CDR3 has 14 residues. Germline CDR1 is SGHRS and CDR2 is YFSETQ. The CDR3 DNA reads TGCGCCAGCGCGGGGTCCGGGACTAATGAAAAACTGTTTTTT. As protein: CASAGSGTNEKLFF.

This clone has just one count. J is TRBJ1-5 and V is TRBV11-3; 8 bases match TRBD1. Germline values: CDR1 SGHNT, CDR2 YENEEA. V was pared by 0 bases and J by 6 bases, with 7 bases of the junction left unmatched. CDR3 size: 16 residues. The CDR3 spells CASSLDSGGTGQPQHF. Here the CDR3 DNA reads TGTGCCAGCAGCTTAGATTCAGGGGGCACGGGTCAGCCCCAGCATTTT.

CDR3 loop: CASSGRDRAPFDSEAFF. The CDR3 DNA reads as TGTGCCAGCAGTGGGCGGGACAGGGCTCCGTTTGACTCTGAAGCTTTCTTT. The chain recombines TRBV6-1 with TRBJ1-1; 9 positions match TRBD1. The CDR3 extends over 17 amino acids. The germline gives CDR1 MNHNS, CDR2 SASEGT. Trimming cost V 4 bases and J 6 bases; bases outside gene matches: 15.

The chain employs TRBV19 and TRBJ2-1; TRBD2 might be the D (5 bases). The V end was cut by 4 bases, the J end by 3 bases, with 13 bases between. The CDR3 is 15 residues long. Looked up from germline, CDR1 is LNHDA and CDR2 is SQIVND (reference sequence). Here the CDR3 DNA reads TGTGCCAGTAGTACCTCCCTGGCGGGCTACAATGAGCAGTTCTTC. It encodes CASSTSLAGYNEQFF.

V usage is TRBV27 and J usage is TRBJ2-7; 7 nucleotides match TRBD2. Germline V gene lookup returns CDR1 MNHEY and CDR2 SMNVEV (reference sequence). Trimming at V came to 3 bases and at J to 0 bases, leaving 8 bases not matched to a gene. The CDR3 spans 16 residues. CDR3 nucleotide sequence: TGTGCCAGCAGTTTGGGTAGCGGGCTCCTCTCCTACGAGCAGTACTTC. It yields the protein CASSLGSGLLSYEQYF.

The CDR3: CASSEWTGLYEKLFF. Written as DNA, the CDR3 is TGCGCCAGCAGTGAGTGGACAGGGTTATATGAAAAACTGTTTTTT. This rearrangement joins TRBV10-2 to TRBJ1-4; TRBD1 matches at 8 bases. The CDR3 loop spans 15 amino acids. V gave up 1 base and J gave up 6 bases; unmatched junction bases: 4. Germline V lookup: CDR1 WSHSY, CDR2 SAAADI.

The chain combines TRBV27 with TRBJ2-7; 10 bases are a match to TRBD2. CDR1 and CDR2 from the germline V gene are MNHEY and SMNVEV (reference sequence). Unmatched junction bases numbered 1, after V lost 0 bases and J lost 2 bases. There are 15 residues in the CDR3. CDR3 region: CASSLSLAGPYEQYF. CDR3 DNA: TGTGCCAGCAGTTTATCACTAGCGGGGCCCTACGAGCAGTACTTC.

The chain joins TRBV5-1 to TRBJ2-1; 7 bases fit TRBD1. The V and J ends lost 3 bases and 4 bases, in that order; junction bases with no gene match: 1. This CDR3 comprises 13 residues. CDR1 and CDR2 (germline): SGHRS, YFSETQ. The DNA for the CDR3 is TGCGCCAGCAGCTCGGGACAGTACAATGAGCAGTTCTTC. Translated: CASSSGQYNEQFF.